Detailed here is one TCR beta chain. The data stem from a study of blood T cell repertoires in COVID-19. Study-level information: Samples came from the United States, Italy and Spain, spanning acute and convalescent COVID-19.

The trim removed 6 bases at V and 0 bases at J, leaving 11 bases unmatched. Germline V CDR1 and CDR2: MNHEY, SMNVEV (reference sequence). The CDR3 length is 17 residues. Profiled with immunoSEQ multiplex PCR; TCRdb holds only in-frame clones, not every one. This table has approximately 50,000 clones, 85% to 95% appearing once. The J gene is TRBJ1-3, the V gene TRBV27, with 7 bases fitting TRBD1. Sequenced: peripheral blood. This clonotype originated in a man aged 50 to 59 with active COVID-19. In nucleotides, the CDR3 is TGTGCCAGCAGGCCGGGACAGTTGAGGAACTCTGGAAACACCATATATTTT. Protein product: CASRPGQLRNSGNTIYF.